This TCR beta chain was sequenced in a study of patients and donors after allogeneic stem cell transplantation (dated by TCRdb to 2020 to 2022). As concerns this clonotype: Its antigen is unknown. No quality values exist for individual bases; no much larger clone is one base distant.

The library was obtained by RT-PCR. The sequencing machine was a NextSeq 550. TCRdb passed the public sequencing reads through fastp at Q25 and MiXCR, retaining productive beta sequences. Rows are unified per CDR3 protein, each entry keeping the most common DNA and genes. Present in this sample are some 230,000 distinct CDR3 sequences, 12% to 15% of which were seen just once. The leading ten clones occupy around a tenth of the sample. Sequencing input: blood, either unsorted or a sorted T cell fraction (not recorded which). This receptor was identified in a human donor who was either an allogeneic HSCT recipient or a stem cell or donor lymphocyte infusion donor (not recorded which). It is not recorded whose cells these are; they may come from a transplant donor.

The CDR3 is CASSSAHSTITGELFF. The DNA sequence is as follows: TGCGCCAGCAGCTCAGCCCATTCCACAATAACCGGGGAGCTGTTTTTT. The chain joins TRBV5-1 to TRBJ2-2, with the D gene uncertain. The CDR3 contains 16 residues, cysteine and phenylalanine counted. Here the CDR3 DNA is all that survives: 48 bases in frame from base 1. V is cut by 3 bases and J by 5 bases, and the space between the germline ends is 17 bases. From the germline V gene, CDR1 is SGHRS and CDR2 is YFSETQ.